This T cell receptor (beta chain) was obtained from a study of shared clonotypes between healthy human individuals. The CDR3 is 15 amino acids. V lost 1 base to trimming and J lost 0 bases, with 7 bases between them. The germline gives CDR1 SGHAT, CDR2 FQNNGV. In its sample, this clone was seen a few times. Several immunoSEQ plates received, in even portions, the genomic DNA of each subset. Authors' data handling: ImmunoSEQ sequences covered only the junction and lacked quality scores; filtering therefore differed. The method was immunoSEQ multiplex PCR; TCRdb's version includes in-frame clones alone and lacks a portion of them. D and trimming come from the DNA, and the V and J calls and clone size come from that table. The sample carries 500,000 to 650,000 clones, about 80% recorded once.

The sequence was obtained from a woman between 35 and 50 years old in good health. Some clones in this sample may be carry-over from other donors' samples. This sequence joins TRBV11-2 and TRBJ2-1, with D unresolved. The sequenced sample consisted of PBMCs. CDR3 DNA: TGTGCCAGCAGCTTAGGGAGAAGCTCCTACAATGAGCAGTTCTTC. Translation gives CASSLGRSSYNEQFF.